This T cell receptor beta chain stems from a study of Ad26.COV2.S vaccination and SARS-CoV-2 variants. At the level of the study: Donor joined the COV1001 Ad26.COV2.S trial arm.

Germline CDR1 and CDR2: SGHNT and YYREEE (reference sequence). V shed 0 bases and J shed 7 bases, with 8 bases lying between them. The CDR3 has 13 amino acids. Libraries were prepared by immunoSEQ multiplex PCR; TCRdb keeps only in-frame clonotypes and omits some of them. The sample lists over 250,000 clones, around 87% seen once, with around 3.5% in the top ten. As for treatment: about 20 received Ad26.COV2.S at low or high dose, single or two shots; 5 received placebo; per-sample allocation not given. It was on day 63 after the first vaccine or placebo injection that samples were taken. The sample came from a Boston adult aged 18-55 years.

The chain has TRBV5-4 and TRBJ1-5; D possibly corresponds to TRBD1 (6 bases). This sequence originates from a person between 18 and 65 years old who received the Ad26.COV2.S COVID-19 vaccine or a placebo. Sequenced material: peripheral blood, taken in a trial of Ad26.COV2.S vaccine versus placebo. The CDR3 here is CASSLGQEQPQHF. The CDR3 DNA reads TGTGCCAGCAGCTTGGGACAGGAACAGCCCCAGCATTTT. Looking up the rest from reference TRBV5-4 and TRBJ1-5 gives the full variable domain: ETGVTQSPTHLIKTRGQQVTLRCSSQSGHNTVSWYQQALGQGPQFIFQYYREEENGRGNFPPRFSGLQFPNYSSELNVNALELDDSALYLCASSLGQEQPQHFGDGTRLSIL.